These 32 T cell receptor beta chains came from one sample sequenced in a study of T cells in women clearing cervical HPV infection. Clones were sequenced by immunoSEQ multiplex PCR, and TCRdb holds only the in-frame ones, with some missing. In all, the sample yields around 20,000 clones. The sequenced material came from blood buffy coat. Every receptor here comes from a woman aged 18-70 years with a cervical HPV16 infection that either progressed to CIN3+ or cleared (not recorded which).

Points on this clone: The observed sequence ends 3 residues before the CDR3 terminus, with the missing tail filled in from the germline J gene. Other DNA sequences of this sample code for an identical CDR3. The chain links TRBV7-8 to TRBJ1-1, with TRBD1 as a possible D gene (5 bases). The CDR3 length is 14 residues. In germline, CDR1 is SGHVS, CDR2 FQNEAQ. Trimming cost V 2 bases and J 1 base, with 8 bases left between them. CDR3 loop: CASSLQGANTEAFF. The covered CDR3 bases are TGTGCCAGCAGCTTACAGGGCGCGAACACTGAA.

With respect to this clone: The read gets to within 3 residues of the CDR3 end, and the germline J gene fills in the rest. This chain connects TRBV27 to TRBJ2-4; D is perhaps TRBD2 (6 bases). The V end was cut by 5 bases, the J end by 3 bases, with 14 bases between. Per the germline V gene, CDR1 is MNHEY and CDR2 is SMNVEV (reference sequence). The CDR3 has 15 residues. The chain's CDR3 is CASSMGPGVKNIQYF. The DNA read from the CDR3 is TGTGCCAGCAGTATGGGGCCGGGGGTCAAAAACATT.

On this clone: The CDR3 end is not reached by the read, which stops 3 residues before it; the germline J gene fills it in. The chain recombines TRBV30 with TRBJ1-6; maybe TRBD1 (5 bases). This CDR3 has 14 amino acids. V lost 4 bases and J 9 bases, leaving 16 bases between the germline ends. The germline V gene encodes CDR1 GTSNPN and CDR2 SVGIG (reference sequence). The CDR3 bases that were read are TGTGCCTGGATCTCTCCAGGGAAGTTTTCACCC. This sequence encodes CAWISPGKFSP. The complete CDR3 sequence is CAWISPGKFSPLHF.

A word on this clone: The read terminates 3 residues ahead of where the CDR3 ends, so the germline J gene completes it. J is TRBJ1-1 and V is TRBV30, with TRBD1 as a possible D gene (5 bases). This CDR3 spans 14 amino acids. V was cut by 3 bases and J by 1 base, with 12 bases left in between. Per germline, CDR1 GTSNPN and CDR2 SVGIG (reference sequence). The chain's CDR3 is CAWRSRGGNTEAFF. The DNA read from the CDR3 is TGTGCCTGGAGATCAAGGGGAGGGAACACTGAA. The whole variable domain, filled in from reference TRBV30 and TRBJ1-1, reads SQTIHQWPATLVQPVGSPLSLECTVEGTSNPNLYWYRQAAGRGLQLLFYSVGIGQISSEVPQNLSASRPQDRQFILSSKKLLLSDSGFYLCAWRSRGGNTEAFFGQGTRLTVV.

A remark on this clone: The CDR3 extends 3 residues past the end of the read, so its final part is completed from the germline J gene. This chain connects TRBV30 to TRBJ2-2; 8 nucleotides line up with TRBD2. The CDR3 covers 12 residues. Germline CDR1 reads GTSNPN; CDR2 reads SVGIG (reference sequence). V dropped 4 bases and J dropped 5; count of bases not matched to a gene: 0. The covered CDR3 bases are TGTGCCTGGACTAGCGGGACCGGGGAG. It encodes CAWTSGTGE. The whole CDR3 protein is CAWTSGTGELFF.

Worth noting for this clone: The CDR3 goes on 3 residues after the read ends, and that part is filled in from the germline J gene. V and J are TRBV7-2 and TRBJ2-5; TRBD2 might be the D (6 bases). V shed 5 bases and J shed 4 bases, with 11 bases lying between them. Germline loops: CDR1 SGHTA, CDR2 FQGNSA. The CDR3 loop spans 13 amino acids. CDR3 DNA, as far as it was read: TGTGCCAGCAGCCTTAGCGGCTCAGAGACC. Protein sequence: CASSLSGSET. From start to end, the CDR3 is CASSLSGSETQYF.

Points on this clone: The CDR3 end lies 3 residues beyond the end of the read and is filled in from the germline J gene. The gene calls are TRBV6-1 and TRBJ1-3; TRBD1 is a possible D gene (5 bases). This CDR3 is 13 amino acids long. The germline V gene has CDR1 MNHNS and CDR2 SASEGT. V was clipped by 1 base and J by 7 bases, with 8 bases between them. The CDR3 reads CASSEGTWNTIYF. CDR3 DNA (partial): TGTGCCAGCAGTGAAGGGACATGGAACACC.

About this clone itself: The CDR3 end is not reached by the read, which stops 3 residues before it; the germline J gene fills it in. V is TRBV6-2 or TRBV6-3 and J is TRBJ1-5; 7 bases fit TRBD1. The V gene's germline CDR1 is MNHEY and CDR2 SVGEGT. The CDR3 length is 14 residues. The V gene end was trimmed by 7 bases and the J gene end by 7 bases; junction bases not matched to a gene: 10. CDR3 sequence: CASKSSTGTQPQHF. The part of the CDR3 DNA that was read is TGTGCCAGCAAGTCCTCGACAGGGACGCAGCCC.

As to this clone: The CDR3 end lies 3 residues beyond the end of the read and is filled in from the germline J gene. V is TRBV12-3 or TRBV12-4 and J is TRBJ2-2; 12 nucleotides line up with TRBD1. J was trimmed by 2 bases and V by 6 bases; bases with no gene match: 7. CDR3 length: 17 amino acids. CDR3 DNA (partial): TGTGCCAGCAGGGGCGGGACAGGGGGCTTTAACACCGGGGAG. This sequence encodes CASRGGTGGFNTGE. The full CDR3 sequence reads CASRGGTGGFNTGELFF.

On this clone: The observed sequence ends 3 residues before the CDR3 terminus, with the missing tail filled in from the germline J gene. The V call is TRBV20-1, the J call TRBJ1-6; tentative D call: TRBD1 (5 bases). Trimming pared 2 bases from V and 7 bases from J, leaving 9 bases between. Per the germline V gene, CDR1 is DFQATT and CDR2 is SNEGSKA (reference sequence). The CDR3 sequence is 13 residues long. The covered CDR3 bases are TGCAGTGCTAGACTGGGGGGGAATTCACCC. Translated: CSARLGGNSP. The CDR3 reads in full as CSARLGGNSPLHF.

As concerns this clone: Read data end 3 residues before the CDR3 end; the end is taken from the germline J gene. The gene calls are TRBV24-1 and TRBJ2-5; TRBD2 aligns across 9 bases. The CDR3 runs to 16 residues. Germline V gene sequence: CDR1 KGHDR, CDR2 SFDVKD. Trimming removed 4 bases from V and 5 bases from J; junction bases left unmatched: 10. The CDR3 bases that were read are TGTGCCACCAGTGACCCGGGGAGCGGGAGGACGGAGACC. Translation: CATSDPGSGRTET. The whole CDR3 is CATSDPGSGRTETQYF.

As concerns this clone: The DNA ends 3 residues before the CDR3 does, and the rest of the CDR3 is filled in from the germline J gene. V gene TRBV20-1 combines with J gene TRBJ2-5, with 7 nucleotides matching TRBD1. The CDR3 loop spans 12 amino acids. Germline trimming cut 5 bases from V and 5 bases from J; bases unmatched to any gene: 5. CDR1 and CDR2 (germline): DFQATT, SNEGSKA (reference sequence). CDR3 DNA (partial): TGCAGTGCTCGACAGGGCTACGAGACC. This encodes CSARQGYET. The full CDR3 reads CSARQGYETQYF.

As for this clone: The CDR3 end lies 3 residues beyond the end of the read and is filled in from the germline J gene. V usage is TRBV10-3 and J usage is TRBJ1-1, with D possibly being TRBD1 (5 bases). Germline CDR1 and CDR2: ENHRY and SYGVKD. The CDR3 runs to 14 residues. The germline V and J ends were trimmed by 2 bases and 0 bases, with 7 bases remaining between them. CDR3 region: CAISEGHLNTEAFF. CDR3 bases read: TGTGCCATCAGTGAGGGACACTTGAACACTGAA.

Turning to this clone: Read coverage stops 3 residues before the CDR3 terminus; the germline J gene supplies the remainder. The V gene is TRBV20-1, the J gene TRBJ2-1, with D tentatively TRBD2 (7 bases). Germline lookup yields CDR1 DFQATT and CDR2 SNEGSKA (reference sequence). The CDR3 is made up of 16 amino acids. Trimming cost V 3 bases and J 9 bases, with 24 bases left between them. The CDR3 bases that were read are TGCAGTGCTAGGGGGGTAGGGGGGGGCGAAGTTACTGAG. It specifies CSARGVGGGEVTE. The whole CDR3 sequence is CSARGVGGGEVTEQFF.

In regard to this clone: From the germline J gene comes the end of the CDR3, since the read stops 3 residues before it. The V call is TRBV6-1, the J call TRBJ2-3; 10 bases match TRBD2. The CDR3 contains 14 residues. Per the germline V gene, CDR1 is MNHNS and CDR2 is SASEGT. V trimming: 2 bases; J trimming: 6 bases; junction bases outside the gene matches: 2. CDR3 sequence: CASSELAGADTQYF. CDR3 DNA, as far as it was read: TGTGCCAGCAGTGAACTAGCGGGAGCGGATACG.

Details on this clone: The read terminates 3 residues before the CDR3 end, so the remaining end is supplied by the germline J gene. The chain carries TRBV12-3 or TRBV12-4 and TRBJ2-7; D gene uncertain. The CDR3 length is 13 residues. The V gene lost 7 bases and the J gene lost 3 bases, with 13 bases spanning the gap. The DNA read from the CDR3 is TGTGCCAGCAATCTGTCTCCCTACTACGAG. This encodes CASNLSPYYE. The full CDR3 protein is CASNLSPYYEQYF.

Turning to this clone: The read ends 3 residues early relative to the CDR3; the germline J gene fills the gap. This sequence joins TRBV14 and TRBJ2-1; TRBD1 matches at 7 bases. The CDR3 length is 16 residues. Trimming took 2 bases from V and 9 from J; bases not matched to a gene: 13. Germline lookup yields CDR1 SGHDN and CDR2 FVKESK. CDR3 protein: CASSQYLGQVHSEQFF. The sequenced CDR3 bases are TGTGCCAGCAGCCAATACTTAGGACAGGTTCATAGTGAG.

For this clone: Read data end 3 residues before the CDR3 end; the end is taken from the germline J gene. The chain uses TRBV19 and TRBJ1-5; D may be TRBD1 (6 bases). V gave up 7 bases and J gave up 4 bases, with 17 bases separating them. CDR3 length equals 15 residues. The germline gives CDR1 LNHDA, CDR2 SQIVND (reference sequence). The covered CDR3 bases are TGTGCCAGTAATGAGCAGGGGAGAAAAAATCAGCCC. Translating it yields CASNEQGRKNQP. Given in full, the CDR3 is CASNEQGRKNQPQHF. Full variable domain (remainder filled in from reference TRBV19 and TRBJ1-5): DGGITQSPKYLFRKEGQNVTLSCEQNLNHDAMYWYRQDPGQGLRLIYYSQIVNDFQKGDIAEGYSVSREKKESFPLTVTSAQKNPTAFYLCASNEQGRKNQPQHFGDGTRLSIL.

Comment on this clone: The CDR3 extends 3 residues past the end of the read, so its final part is completed from the germline J gene. Different DNA sequences within this sample yield the same CDR3. The rearrangement uses TRBV28 and TRBJ2-3, with TRBD2 matching over 8 bases. Per germline, CDR1 MDHEN and CDR2 SYDVKM. This CDR3 comprises 16 residues. Germline trimming cut 2 bases from V and 5 bases from J; bases unmatched to any gene: 9. Partial CDR3 DNA: TGTGCCAGCAGTTTAGCGGGAGGAACCCCTCAAGATACG. Protein product: CASSLAGGTPQDT. The full CDR3 protein is CASSLAGGTPQDTQYF.

Remarks on this clone: The CDR3 goes on 3 residues after the read ends, and that part is filled in from the germline J gene. The gene calls are TRBV20-1 and TRBJ1-6, with 7 bases identical to TRBD1. V was clipped by 6 bases and J by 9 bases; unmatched bases: 14. The CDR3 length is 15 residues. Looked up from germline, CDR1 is DFQATT and CDR2 is SNEGSKA (reference sequence). The CDR3 here is CSASPSETGFSPLHF. The CDR3 bases that were read are TGCAGTGCCTCCCCGTCTGAGACAGGGTTTTCACCC.

With regard to this clone: The CDR3 is cut off 3 residues early in the read; its end comes from the germline J gene. This chain joins TRBV19 and TRBJ2-1, with D possibly TRBD2 on 7 matching bases. CDR3 length: 17 amino acids. Trimming cost V 5 bases and J 5 bases, with 22 bases left between them. The germline V gene has CDR1 LNHDA and CDR2 SQIVND (reference sequence). The CDR3 sequence is CASSSRPRGAFDNEQFF. CDR3 bases read: TGTGCCAGTAGTTCCCGTCCCCGGGGGGCGTTCGACAATGAG.

As for this clone: The read terminates 3 residues before the CDR3 end, so the remaining end is supplied by the germline J gene. V and J are TRBV18 and TRBJ2-3, with D tentatively TRBD1 (6 bases). V lost 3 bases and J 2 bases, leaving 12 bases between the germline ends. There are 15 residues in the CDR3. Germline values: CDR1 KGHSH, CDR2 LQKENI. Here the CDR3 reads CASSPTGSNTDTQYF. The sequenced CDR3 bases are TGTGCCAGCTCACCGACAGGATCTAACACAGATACG.

Regarding this clone: The CDR3 is cut off 3 residues early in the read; its end comes from the germline J gene. Other DNA sequences of this sample code for an identical CDR3. The V gene is TRBV2, the J gene TRBJ1-5, with 7 bases fitting TRBD1. Germline assignment: CDR1 SNHLY and CDR2 FYNNEI. The CDR3 consists of 14 residues. Partial CDR3 DNA: TGTGCCAGCACCTCTGGGACAGCTACATCACCC. Encoded protein: CASTSGTATSP. The entire CDR3 is CASTSGTATSPQHF.

The CDR3 bases that were read are TGTGCCAGCAGCTTAGATCTAGGCAGGGGCTACGAG. This translates into CASSLDLGRGYE. The whole CDR3 is CASSLDLGRGYEQYF. The chain combines TRBV11-2 with TRBJ2-7; possibly TRBD1 for D (6 bases). The read falls 3 residues short of the CDR3 end, and the missing part is taken from the germline J gene. There are 15 residues in the CDR3. Germline V gives CDR1 SGHAT, CDR2 FQNNGV. Trimming removed 0 bases from V and 3 bases from J, with 12 bases in between.

Comment on this clone: Read sequence stops 3 residues before the CDR3 end, and the germline J gene provides the missing end. The V call is TRBV6-1, the J call TRBJ1-1; D unresolved. Germline V lookup: CDR1 MNHNS, CDR2 SASEGT. V was shortened by 1 base and J by 1 base, with 10 bases between the two germline ends. This CDR3 is 15 amino acids long. The CDR3 sequence is CASSEGRAGNTEAFF. The sequenced part of the CDR3 DNA is TGTGCCAGCAGTGAAGGGAGGGCAGGGAACACTGAA.

Notes on this clone: The read ends 3 residues shy of where the CDR3 ends; the end is completed using the germline J gene. The chain carries TRBV5-6 and TRBJ1-4; 8 nucleotides align to TRBD1. This CDR3 spans 15 amino acids. Trimming took 4 bases from V and 7 from J; bases not matched to a gene: 9. CDR1 is SGHDT and CDR2 is YYEEEE in the germline V gene. CDR3 DNA (partial): TGTGCCAGCAGCCTCCTAGGACAGGGTTTTGAAAAA. Its protein product is CASSLLGQGFEK. Given in full, the CDR3 is CASSLLGQGFEKLFF.

CDR3 residues: CAWSPRGVEQYF. CDR3 DNA (partial): TGTGCCTGGAGTCCCCGGGGGGTCGAG. The gene calls are TRBV30 and TRBJ2-7, with 7 positions matching TRBD2. From the germline J gene comes the end of the CDR3, since the read stops 3 residues before it. V gave up 2 bases and J gave up 6 bases; unmatched junction bases: 4. The CDR3 length is 12 residues. Germline V gives CDR1 GTSNPN, CDR2 SVGIG (reference sequence).

As for this clone: Sequencing ends 3 residues short of the CDR3 end; the germline J gene provides the rest. This chain connects TRBV20-1 to TRBJ1-1, with D unclear. The CDR3 runs 14 residues. The V gene lost 3 bases and the J gene lost 1 base, with 12 bases spanning the gap. Germline CDR1 DFQATT, CDR2 SNEGSKA (reference sequence). CDR3 region: CSASRGGANTEAFF. The CDR3 DNA, read in part, is TGCAGTGCTAGTCGGGGAGGAGCGAACACTGAA.

Regarding this clone: The read ends 3 residues early relative to the CDR3; the germline J gene fills the gap. The chain has TRBV20-1 and TRBJ1-2; tentatively, D is TRBD1 (6 bases). This CDR3 spans 12 amino acids. The germline V gene encodes CDR1 DFQATT and CDR2 SNEGSKA (reference sequence). V lost 5 bases and J lost 5, with 12 bases in between. CDR3 bases read: TGCAGTGCTCCGGAGGGGGTTTATGGC. Its protein product is CSAPEGVYG. The whole CDR3 is CSAPEGVYGYTF.

The DNA read from the CDR3 is TGCGCCAGCAGTGAGAACAGGGGCCATGAAAAA. Protein product: CASSENRGHEK. The full CDR3 reads CASSENRGHEKLFF. This chain connects TRBV10-1 to TRBJ1-4, with 7 bases that match TRBD1. From the germline J gene comes the end of the CDR3, since the read stops 3 residues before it. J was trimmed by 6 bases and V by 2 bases; bases with no gene match: 3. The CDR3 runs to 14 residues. Germline V gene data show CDR1 as WNHNN and CDR2 as SYGVQD (reference sequence).

This clone is classed as medium-sized by frequency. The CDR3 end is not reached by the read, which stops 3 residues before it; the germline J gene fills it in. The rearrangement joins TRBV5-4 to TRBJ2-5; 12 positions agree with TRBD2. CDR1 is SGHNT, CDR2 YYREEE, per germline (reference sequence). With V trimmed by 4 bases and J by 5 bases, 9 bases remained unmatched. There are 16 residues in the CDR3. CDR3 protein: CASSTSLAGGGETQYF. The CDR3 bases that were read are TGTGCCAGCAGCACCAGCCTAGCGGGAGGGGGTGAGACC.

About this clone itself: Read data end 3 residues before the CDR3 end; the end is taken from the germline J gene. The chain combines TRBV11-3 with TRBJ1-1; the D is unclear. V was shortened by 1 base and J by 1 base, with 7 bases between the two germline ends. Germline CDR1 reads SGHNT; CDR2 reads YENEEA. The CDR3 covers 14 residues. The CDR3 DNA, read in part, is TGTGCCAGCAGCTTAGGCGGAGAGAACACTGAA. Its translation: CASSLGGENTE. Given in full, the CDR3 is CASSLGGENTEAFF.